This TCR beta chain originates from a study of cytomegalovirus exposure and HLA in healthy donors. This clone was recorded a few times. It was with 60 Vbeta and 13 Jbeta primers that the PCR ran. The assay was immunoSEQ multiplex PCR, and TCRdb's table has in-frame clones only and misses some. The sample carries around 120,000 clones, about 78% recorded once. V trimming: 4 bases; J trimming: 5 bases; junction bases outside the gene matches: 9. Germline loops: CDR1 SGHRS, CDR2 YFSETQ. The CDR3 covers 16 residues. The chain is built from TRBV5-1 and TRBJ2-7; 13 bases are shared with TRBD2. This TCR came from a human donor in good health. Sequenced material: PBMCs. Here the CDR3 DNA reads TGCGCCAGCAGCCTCAACCCGGGACTAGCGGGGAACGAGCAGTACTTC. Amino acid sequence: CASSLNPGLAGNEQYF.